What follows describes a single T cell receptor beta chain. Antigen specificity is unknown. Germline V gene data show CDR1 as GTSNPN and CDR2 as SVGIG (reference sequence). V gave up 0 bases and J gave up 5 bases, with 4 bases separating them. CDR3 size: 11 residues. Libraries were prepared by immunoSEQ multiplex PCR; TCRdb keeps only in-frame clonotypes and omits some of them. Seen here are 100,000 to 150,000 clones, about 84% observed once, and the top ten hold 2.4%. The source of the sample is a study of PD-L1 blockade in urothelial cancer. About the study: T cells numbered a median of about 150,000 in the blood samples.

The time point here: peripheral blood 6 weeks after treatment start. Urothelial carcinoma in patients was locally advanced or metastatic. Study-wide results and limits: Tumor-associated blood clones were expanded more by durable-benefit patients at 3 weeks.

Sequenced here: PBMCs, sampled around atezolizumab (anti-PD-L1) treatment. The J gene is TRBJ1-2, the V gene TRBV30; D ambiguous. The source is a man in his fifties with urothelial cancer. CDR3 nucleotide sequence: TGTGCCTGGAGTGTCTCGTATGGCTACACCTTC. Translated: CAWSVSYGYTF.